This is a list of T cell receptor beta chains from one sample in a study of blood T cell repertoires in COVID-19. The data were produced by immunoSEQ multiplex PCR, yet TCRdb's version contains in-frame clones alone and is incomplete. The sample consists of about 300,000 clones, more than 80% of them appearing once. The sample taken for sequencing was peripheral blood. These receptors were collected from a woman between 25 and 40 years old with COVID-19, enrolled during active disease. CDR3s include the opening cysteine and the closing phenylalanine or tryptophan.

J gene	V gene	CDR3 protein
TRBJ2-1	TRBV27	CASSFAGVHNEQFF
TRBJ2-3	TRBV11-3	CASSFSDRITDTQYF
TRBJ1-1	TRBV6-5	CASSPLTGGNTEAFF
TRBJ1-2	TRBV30	CAWRARQFQGYGYTF
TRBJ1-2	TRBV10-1	CASSEFSEHGYTF
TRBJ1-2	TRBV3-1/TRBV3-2	CASSQDTGTRYGYTF
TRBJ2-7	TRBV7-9	CASSLAQSTRGSLREQYF
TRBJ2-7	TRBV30	CAWSLGTGDEQYF
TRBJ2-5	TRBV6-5	CASSSLAGVRETQYF
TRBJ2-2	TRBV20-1	CSASFIAGGIAGELFF
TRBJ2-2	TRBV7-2	CASSFQIGGGELFF
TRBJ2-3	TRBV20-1	CSASVQTSTDTQYF
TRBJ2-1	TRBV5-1	CASSQGQGSYNEQFF
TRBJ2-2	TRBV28	CASSIVWAGKNTGELFF
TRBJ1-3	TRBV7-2	CASSLLRAGNTIYF
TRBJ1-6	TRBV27	CASSPGDLGLPLHF